This section outlines one TCR beta chain sequence together with its context. The antigen is unknown. Primers: 60 Vbeta forward and 13 Jbeta reverse. Method: immunoSEQ multiplex PCR; TCRdb's copy keeps in-frame clones and lacks some. The profile shows 100,000 or so clones, under 85% of them singletons. Trimming took off 4 bases at V and 7 bases at J, with 20 bases between the two ends. The germline V gene has CDR1 SGHTA and CDR2 FQGTGA. The length of the CDR3 is 16 residues. This entry comes from a study of cytomegalovirus exposure and HLA in healthy donors. Study findings and constraints: Researchers reported in a later analysis that a missense DCLRE1C variant was tied to TCR beta V- and J-gene trimming.

The chain links TRBV7-3 to TRBJ2-1; tentative D call: TRBD2 (8 bases). The clonotype was recovered from a man between 18 and 35 years old in good health and CMV-seronegative. Sequenced input: PBMCs. The CDR3 loop is CASSSSGTAGENEQFF. CDR3 DNA sequence: TGTGCCAGCAGCTCATCCGGGACAGCGGGGGAGAATGAGCAGTTCTTC.